A single sample gave rise to the 18 T cell receptor beta chains below, sequenced in a study of T cell responses to AZD1222 COVID-19 vaccine. TCRdb's copy holds only in-frame clones and misses some; the assay was immunoSEQ multiplex PCR. The sample has some 150,000 clones, approximately 90% seen once. Sequencing used peripheral blood, obtained on day 0 of AZD1222 vaccination. The receptors originated from an adult in good health.

The CDR3 nucleotides are TGTGCCAGTAGCCTTAGTTGGACAGATACGCAGTATTTT. It codes for CASSLSWTDTQYF. J is TRBJ2-3 and V is TRBV9; D unclear. The CDR3 consists of 13 residues. V dropped 8 bases and J dropped 3 bases, with 13 bases sitting between them. The germline V gene encodes CDR1 SGDLS and CDR2 YYNGEE. The whole variable domain, filled in from reference TRBV9 and TRBJ2-3, reads DSGVTQTPKHLITATGQRVTLRCSPRSGDLSVYWYQQSLDQGLQFLIQYYNGEERAKGNILERFSAQQFPDLHSELNLSSLELGDSALYFCASSLSWTDTQYFGPGTRLTVL.

The rearrangement links TRBV30 to TRBJ1-2; D might be TRBD1 (5 bases). There are 13 residues in the CDR3. Germline V gives CDR1 GTSNPN, CDR2 SVGIG (reference sequence). Trimming removed 0 bases from V and 8 bases from J, with 13 bases in between. The CDR3 DNA follows: TGTGCCTGGAGTGTAACGTTAAGGGGCGGCTACACCTTC. Its translation is CAWSVTLRGGYTF. The full variable domain, in which reference TRBV30 and TRBJ1-2 provide the parts outside the CDR3, is SQTIHQWPATLVQPVGSPLSLECTVEGTSNPNLYWYRQAAGRGLQLLFYSVGIGQISSEVPQNLSASRPQDRQFILSSKKLLLSDSGFYLCAWSVTLRGGYTFGSGTRLTVV.

V usage is TRBV7-3 and J usage is TRBJ2-5; the match to TRBD2 covers 10 bases. J gave up 5 bases and V 5 bases, and 8 bases lay outside the gene matches. CDR3 length: 15 amino acids. Germline assignment: CDR1 SGHTA and CDR2 FQGTGA. The CDR3 DNA sequence: TGTGCCAGCAGCCCCAATCTAGCGGGAGTCGAGACCCAGTACTTC. It codes for CASSPNLAGVETQYF.

The rearrangement links TRBV7-3 to TRBJ2-3; TRBD2 is a possible D gene (6 bases). CDR3 length equals 15 residues. Trimming pared 1 base from V and 4 bases from J, leaving 12 bases between. Germline-derived CDR1 and CDR2 are SGHTA and FQGTGA. The CDR3 DNA follows: TGTGCCAGCAGCTTAAGTACCGGGAGCTCAGATACGCAGTATTTT. Its protein product is CASSLSTGSSDTQYF.

CDR3 amino acids: CASSSRGAGRYNEQFF. The CDR3 nucleotides are TGTGCCAGCAGTTCTCGAGGAGCGGGACGCTACAATGAGCAGTTCTTC. The rearrangement links TRBV27 to TRBJ2-1; 7 nucleotides agree with TRBD2. CDR1 MNHEY and CDR2 SMNVEV come from the germline V gene (reference sequence). Unmatched junction bases numbered 9, after V lost 4 bases and J lost 3 bases. The CDR3 is made up of 16 amino acids.

The J gene is TRBJ2-4, the V gene TRBV3-1 (or the pseudogene TRBV3-2), with unresolved D. The V end was cut by 5 bases, the J end by 1 base, with 12 bases between. This CDR3 has 15 amino acids. Germline V lookup: CDR1 LGHDT, CDR2 YNNKEL (reference sequence). CDR3 in amino acids: CASSSRTWAKNIQYF. The CDR3 nucleotides are TGTGCCAGCAGCTCGAGGACCTGGGCCAAAAACATTCAGTACTTC.

The chain links TRBV5-4 to TRBJ1-2; D not certain. Trimming removed 0 bases from V and 9 bases from J, with 15 bases in between. Germline CDR1 and CDR2: SGHNT and YYREEE (reference sequence). CDR3 length: 14 amino acids. This CDR3 reads CASSLGSGKPRYTF. The CDR3 coding sequence is TGTGCCAGCAGCTTGGGGTCCGGAAAACCGCGCTACACCTTC.

The chain carries TRBV28 and TRBJ1-4, with D possibly matching TRBD1 (5 bases). The germline CDR1 and CDR2 sequences are MDHEN and SYDVKM. CDR3 size: 15 residues. Trimming took 7 bases from V and 7 from J, leaving 19 bases between them. The CDR3 DNA reads as TGTGCCAGCACCCCGGGGGGGTTAGGTGGTGAAAAACTGTTTTTT. Amino acids: CASTPGGLGGEKLFF.

The chain has TRBV6-2 or TRBV6-3 and TRBJ2-7, with D perhaps matching TRBD1 (5 bases). Trimming left V 7 bases short and J 2 bases short, with 18 bases between. CDR1 MNHEY and CDR2 SVGEGT come from the germline V gene. This CDR3 is built from 15 residues. CDR3: CASTPTDRTPYEQYF. In DNA form, the CDR3 reads TGTGCCAGCACCCCGACAGACCGGACCCCCTACGAGCAGTACTTC.

The V and J genes are TRBV28 and TRBJ1-3; D might be TRBD1 (6 bases). CDR1 is MDHEN, CDR2 SYDVKM, per germline. Deletions cut 5 bases from V and 3 bases from J, with 23 bases between. There are 18 residues in the CDR3. CDR3 nucleotides: TGTGCCAGCAGTCTCACCGTACCGGGGGGGCGCGTTGGAAACACCATATATTTT. It specifies CASSLTVPGGRVGNTIYF.

V gene TRBV21-1 combines with J gene TRBJ2-1; the DNA was not used to check the table's D call, TRBD2. TRBV21-1 is a pseudogene. This CDR3 spans 15 amino acids. CDR3 nucleotides: TGTGCCAGCAGCAATCGGGGGGTCTCCTACAATGAGCAGTTCTTC. This sequence encodes CASSNRGVSYNEQFF.

The rearrangement joins TRBV27 to TRBJ2-1; D gene ambiguous. V shed 3 bases and J shed 3 bases, with 6 bases lying between them. The CDR3 has 13 amino acids. Germline CDR1 and CDR2: MNHEY and SMNVEV (reference sequence). This CDR3 reads CASSLAFYNEQFF. CDR3 nucleotide sequence: TGTGCCAGCAGTTTGGCCTTCTACAATGAGCAGTTCTTC.

The V and J genes are TRBV28 and TRBJ2-1; D not resolved. The CDR3 is 14 residues long. The germline gives CDR1 MDHEN, CDR2 SYDVKM. Trimming stripped 8 bases from V and 0 bases from J, with 11 bases between. CDR3 nucleotides: TGTGCCAGCTCCTCTACCAGCTCCTACAATGAGCAGTTCTTC. Amino acid sequence: CASSSTSSYNEQFF.

This chain uses TRBV15 with TRBJ2-7; D perhaps matches TRBD1 (5 bases). The germline V and J ends were trimmed by 3 bases and 2 bases, with 11 bases remaining between them. This CDR3 contains 14 residues. Germline CDR1 and CDR2: LNHNV and YYDKDF (reference sequence). The CDR3 loop reads CATSRTETPYEQYF. In DNA, the CDR3 is TGTGCCACCAGCAGGACAGAAACCCCCTACGAGCAGTACTTC.

The V and J genes are TRBV5-4 and TRBJ2-7; a weak D match, TRBD1 (6 bases). Germline assignment: CDR1 SGHNT and CDR2 YYREEE (reference sequence). Trimming shortened V by 4 bases and J by 2 bases, and 16 bases separated the two germline ends. The CDR3 spans 15 residues. The CDR3 protein is CASSHPGHDAYEQYF. CDR3 coding DNA: TGTGCCAGCAGCCACCCGGGACATGATGCCTACGAGCAGTACTTC.

The chain joins TRBV24-1 to TRBJ2-5; D might be TRBD2 (6 bases). CDR3 length: 14 amino acids. Germline lookup yields CDR1 KGHDR and CDR2 SFDVKD. V lost 3 bases and J lost 4, with 11 bases in between. CDR3 DNA: TGTGCCACCAGTGATCCGACCGGGGGAGAGACCCAGTACTTC. This encodes CATSDPTGGETQYF.

The chain employs TRBV24-1 and TRBJ2-3; 7 bases map to TRBD2. The CDR3 spans 15 residues. Germline V gene lookup returns CDR1 KGHDR and CDR2 SFDVKD. V shed 3 bases and J 2 bases; nucleotides not matched to a gene: 4. The CDR3 protein is CATSDNGRPTDTQYF. The CDR3 DNA reads TGTGCCACCAGTGATAACGGGAGGCCCACAGATACGCAGTATTTT.

V usage is TRBV19 and J usage is TRBJ1-5; TRBD1 matches 8 bases. V was clipped by 4 bases and J by 2 bases; unmatched bases: 4. CDR3 length: 15 amino acids. The germline V gene has CDR1 LNHDA and CDR2 SQIVND (reference sequence). CDR3 nucleotide sequence: TGTGCCAGTAGTAGGGGGGGACAGGGCAATCAGCCCCAGCATTTT. Its translation: CASSRGGQGNQPQHF.